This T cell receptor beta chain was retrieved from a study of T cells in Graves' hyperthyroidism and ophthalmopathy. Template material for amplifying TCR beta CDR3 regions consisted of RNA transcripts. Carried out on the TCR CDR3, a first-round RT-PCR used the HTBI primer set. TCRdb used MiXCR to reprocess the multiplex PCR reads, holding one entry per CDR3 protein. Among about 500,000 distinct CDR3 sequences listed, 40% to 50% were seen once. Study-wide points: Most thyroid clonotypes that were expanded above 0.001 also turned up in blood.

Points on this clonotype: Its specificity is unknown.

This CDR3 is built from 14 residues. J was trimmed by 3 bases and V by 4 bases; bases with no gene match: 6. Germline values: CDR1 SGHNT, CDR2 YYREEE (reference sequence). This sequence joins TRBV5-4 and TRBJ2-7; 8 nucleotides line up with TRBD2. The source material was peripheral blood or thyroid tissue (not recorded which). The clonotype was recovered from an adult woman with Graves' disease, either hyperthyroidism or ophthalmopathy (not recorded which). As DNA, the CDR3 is TGTGCCAGCAGCCCAGCGGGAGTCTTCTACGAGCAGTACTTC. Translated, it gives CASSPAGVFYEQYF.